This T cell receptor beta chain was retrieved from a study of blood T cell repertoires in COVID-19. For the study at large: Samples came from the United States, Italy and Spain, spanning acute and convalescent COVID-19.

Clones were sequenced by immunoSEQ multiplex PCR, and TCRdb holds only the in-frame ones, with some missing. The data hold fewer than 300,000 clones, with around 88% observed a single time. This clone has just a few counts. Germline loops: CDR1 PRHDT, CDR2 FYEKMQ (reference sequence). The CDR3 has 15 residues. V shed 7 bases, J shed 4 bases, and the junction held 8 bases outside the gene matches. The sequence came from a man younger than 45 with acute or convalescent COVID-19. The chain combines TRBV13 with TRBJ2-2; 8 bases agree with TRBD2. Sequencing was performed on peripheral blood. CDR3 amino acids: CASNQRERSTGELFF. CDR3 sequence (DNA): TGTGCCAGCAACCAGCGGGAGAGATCCACCGGGGAGCTGTTTTTT. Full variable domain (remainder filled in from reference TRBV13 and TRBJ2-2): AAGVIQSPRHLIKEKRETATLKCYPIPRHDTVYWYQQGPGQDPQFLISFYEKMQSDKGSIPDRFSAQQFSDYHSELNMSSLELGDSALYFCASNQRERSTGELFFGEGSRLTVL.